This T cell receptor beta chain was documented in a study of T cell repertoires in cytomegalovirus infection. For the study at large: In the study, CMV epitopes included recently identified HLA-C-restricted and well-studied HLA-B-restricted ones. Shared public TCR beta signatures pointed to both CMV infection and a matching HLA type. General observations from the study: Across the ex vivo response, the dominant clonotypes were HLA-C-restricted CMV-specific TCR beta clonotypes.

TCRdb independently ran MiXCR on the reads; one entry per CDR3 protein. Here the sample spans about 770,000 distinct CDR3 sequences, about 27% being singletons. To note about this clonotype: Its cognate antigen is unknown.

Trimming removed 6 bases at V and 3 bases at J, with 18 bases between. The CDR3 spans 16 residues. Per the germline V gene, CDR1 is MNHEY and CDR2 is SVGAGI. The sample consisted of cultured CD8+ T cells from PBMCs, taken from culture after CMV antigen stimulation. This receptor was taken from a human donor in good health (CMV status not recorded). Some clones in this sample may be carry-over from other donors' samples. The chain joins TRBV6-5 to TRBJ1-5, with D possibly TRBD1 on 5 matching bases. CDR3 coding DNA: TGTGCCAGCAGACAAAGGACAAGCGGGTTCAATCAGCCCCAGCATTTT. This sequence encodes CASRQRTSGFNQPQHF.